The T cell receptor beta chain described here comes from a study of human T cells and chemical hapten exposure. On the study more broadly: Upper inner arm skin measuring about 2 cm by about 2 cm received 2% DPC for sensitization. Diphenylcyclopropenone was administered weekly to the scalp of patients throughout the approximately 24-week study. Per-sample TCR yield variability stemmed mainly from small pooled library volume differences.

Ten or more counts support this clonotype. Described time point: pre-sensitization, week 0. Treatment reported: therapeutic diphenylcyclopropenone sensitization with weekly scalp DPC. One entry per CDR3 protein results from TCRdb running MiXCR on the RACE reads. This sample has over 300,000 distinct CDR3 sequences, with 5% to 6.5% found just once. The CDR3 sequence is 12 residues long. Germline trimming cut 7 bases from V and 2 bases from J; bases unmatched to any gene: 2. The source of this sequence is a woman between 45 and 60 years old with alopecia areata. Some clones in this sample may be carry-over from other donors' samples. This chain joins TRBV12-3 or TRBV12-4 and TRBJ2-7, with TRBD1 identical over 7 bases. Material: whole blood, obtained in connection with sensitization to the hapten diphenylcyclopropenone (DPC). The CDR3 DNA is TGTGCCAGCACCGGGACAGCCTACGAGCAGTACTTC. Protein sequence: CASTGTAYEQYF.